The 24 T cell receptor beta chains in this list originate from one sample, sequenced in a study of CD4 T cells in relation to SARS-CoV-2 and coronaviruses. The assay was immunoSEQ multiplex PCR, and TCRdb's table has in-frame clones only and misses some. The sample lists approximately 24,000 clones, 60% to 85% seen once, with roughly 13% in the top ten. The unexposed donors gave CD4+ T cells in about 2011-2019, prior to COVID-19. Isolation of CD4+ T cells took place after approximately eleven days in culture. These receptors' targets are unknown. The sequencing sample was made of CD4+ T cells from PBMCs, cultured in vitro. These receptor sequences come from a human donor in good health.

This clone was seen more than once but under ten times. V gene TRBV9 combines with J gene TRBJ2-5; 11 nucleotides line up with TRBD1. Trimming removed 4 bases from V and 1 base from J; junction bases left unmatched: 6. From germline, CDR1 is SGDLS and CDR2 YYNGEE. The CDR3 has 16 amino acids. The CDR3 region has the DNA TGTGCCAGCAGCCGCGGGACAGGGGGGACCCAAGAGACCCAGTACTTC. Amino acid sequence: CASSRGTGGTQETQYF.

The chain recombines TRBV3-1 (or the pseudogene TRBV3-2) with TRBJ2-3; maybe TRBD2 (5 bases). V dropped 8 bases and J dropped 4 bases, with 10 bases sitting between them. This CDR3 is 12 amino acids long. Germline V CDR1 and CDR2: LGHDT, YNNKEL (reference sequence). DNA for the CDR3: TGTGCCAGCTCAAACGGGGCAGATACGCAGTATTTT. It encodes CASSNGADTQYF.

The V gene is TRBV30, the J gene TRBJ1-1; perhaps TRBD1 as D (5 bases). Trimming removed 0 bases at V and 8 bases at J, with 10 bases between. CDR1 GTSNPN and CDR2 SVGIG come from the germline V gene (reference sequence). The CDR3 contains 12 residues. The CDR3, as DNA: TGTGCCTGGAGTGTCGTTGCAGGGGAAGCTTTCTTT. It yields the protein CAWSVVAGEAFF.

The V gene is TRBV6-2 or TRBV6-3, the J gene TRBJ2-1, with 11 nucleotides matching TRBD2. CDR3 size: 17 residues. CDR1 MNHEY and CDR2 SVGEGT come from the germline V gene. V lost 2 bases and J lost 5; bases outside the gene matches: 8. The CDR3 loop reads CASSYPSGSGRDNEQFF. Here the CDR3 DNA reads TGTGCCAGCAGTTACCCCAGTGGTAGCGGGAGGGACAATGAGCAGTTCTTC.

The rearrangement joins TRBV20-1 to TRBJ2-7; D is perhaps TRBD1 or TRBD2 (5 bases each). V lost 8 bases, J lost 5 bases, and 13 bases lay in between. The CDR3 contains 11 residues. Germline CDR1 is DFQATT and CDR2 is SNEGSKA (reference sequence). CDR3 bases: TGCAGTAGTCCGGGGCTGAACGAGCAGTACTTC. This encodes CSSPGLNEQYF.

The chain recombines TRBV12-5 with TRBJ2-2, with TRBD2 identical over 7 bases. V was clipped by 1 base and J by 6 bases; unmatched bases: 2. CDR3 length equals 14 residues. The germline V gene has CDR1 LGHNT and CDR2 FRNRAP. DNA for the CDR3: TGTGCTAGTGGTTTGGGGACTAGTCCCGGGGAGCTGTTTTTT. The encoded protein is CASGLGTSPGELFF.

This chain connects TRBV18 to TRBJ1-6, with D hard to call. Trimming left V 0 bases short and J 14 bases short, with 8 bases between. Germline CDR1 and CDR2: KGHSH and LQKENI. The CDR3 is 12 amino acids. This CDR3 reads CASSPPQQALHF. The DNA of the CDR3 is TGTGCCAGCTCACCACCCCAGCAGGCCCTCCACTTT.

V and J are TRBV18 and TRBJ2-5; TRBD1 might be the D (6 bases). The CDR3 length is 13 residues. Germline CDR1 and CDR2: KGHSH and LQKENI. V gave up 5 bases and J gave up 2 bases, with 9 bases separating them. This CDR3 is CASSKDSQETQYF. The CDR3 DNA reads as TGTGCCAGCTCAAAGGACAGTCAAGAGACCCAGTACTTC.

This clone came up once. The CDR3 DNA reads TGTGCCAGCAGCAAACCCCCCCGTCAGCCCCAGCATTTT. Encoded protein: CASSKPPRQPQHF. The chain carries TRBV21-1 and TRBJ1-5. TRBV21-1 is described as a pseudogene. The length of the CDR3 is 13 residues.

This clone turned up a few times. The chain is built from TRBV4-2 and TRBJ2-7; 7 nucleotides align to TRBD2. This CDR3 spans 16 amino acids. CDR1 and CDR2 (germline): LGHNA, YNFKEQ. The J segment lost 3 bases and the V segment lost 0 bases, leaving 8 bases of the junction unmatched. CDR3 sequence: CASSQDHREALYEQYF. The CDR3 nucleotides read TGTGCCAGCAGCCAAGATCACCGGGAGGCCCTCTACGAGCAGTACTTC.

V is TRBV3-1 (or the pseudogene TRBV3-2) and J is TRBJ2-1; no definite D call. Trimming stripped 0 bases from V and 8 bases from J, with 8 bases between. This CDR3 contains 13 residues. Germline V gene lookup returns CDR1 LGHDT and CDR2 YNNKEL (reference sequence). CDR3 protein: CASSQDRSDEQFF. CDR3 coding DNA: TGTGCCAGCAGCCAAGATCGGAGTGATGAGCAGTTCTTC.

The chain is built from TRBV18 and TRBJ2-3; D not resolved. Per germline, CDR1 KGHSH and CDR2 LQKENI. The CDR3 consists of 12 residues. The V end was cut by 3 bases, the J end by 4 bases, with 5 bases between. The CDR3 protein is CASSPGADTQYF. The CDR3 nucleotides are TGTGCCAGCTCACCGGGCGCAGATACGCAGTATTTT.

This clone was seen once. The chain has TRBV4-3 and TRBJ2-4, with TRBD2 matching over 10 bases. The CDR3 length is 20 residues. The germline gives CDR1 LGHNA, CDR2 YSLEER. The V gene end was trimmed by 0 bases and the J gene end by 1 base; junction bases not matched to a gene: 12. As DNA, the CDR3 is TGCGCCAGCAGCCAAGAGCTGGTACTAGCGGGAACCGGGGCCAAAAACATTCAGTACTTC. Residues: CASSQELVLAGTGAKNIQYF.

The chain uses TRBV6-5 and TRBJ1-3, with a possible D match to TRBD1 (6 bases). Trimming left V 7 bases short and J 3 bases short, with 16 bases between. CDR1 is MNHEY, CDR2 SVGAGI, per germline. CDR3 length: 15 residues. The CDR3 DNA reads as TGTGCCAGCACCGCACAGGGTTTAAGTGGAAACACCATATATTTT. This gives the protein CASTAQGLSGNTIYF.

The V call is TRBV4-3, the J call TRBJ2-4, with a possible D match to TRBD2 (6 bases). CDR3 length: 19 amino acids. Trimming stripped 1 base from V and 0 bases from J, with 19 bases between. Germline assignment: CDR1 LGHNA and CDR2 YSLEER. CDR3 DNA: TGCGCCAGCAGCCAAGGAACGGGCGGGGTTGAGGGAGCCAAAAACATTCAGTACTTC. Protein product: CASSQGTGGVEGAKNIQYF.

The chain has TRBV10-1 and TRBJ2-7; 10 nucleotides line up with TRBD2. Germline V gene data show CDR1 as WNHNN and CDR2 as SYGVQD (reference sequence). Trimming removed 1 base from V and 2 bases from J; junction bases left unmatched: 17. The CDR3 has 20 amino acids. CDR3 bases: TGCGCCAGCAGTGAGTTATCCCCAGCAGGGAGACTAGCGGGCCCCTACGAGCAGTACTTC. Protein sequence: CASSELSPAGRLAGPYEQYF.

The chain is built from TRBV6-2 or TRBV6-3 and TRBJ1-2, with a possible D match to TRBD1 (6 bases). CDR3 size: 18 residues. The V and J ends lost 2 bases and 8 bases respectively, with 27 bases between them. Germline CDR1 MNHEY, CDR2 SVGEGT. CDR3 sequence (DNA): TGTGCCAGCAGTTACGCGGACCCCCTGCCTACAGGGTCTCGCGGCTACACCTTC. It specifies CASSYADPLPTGSRGYTF.

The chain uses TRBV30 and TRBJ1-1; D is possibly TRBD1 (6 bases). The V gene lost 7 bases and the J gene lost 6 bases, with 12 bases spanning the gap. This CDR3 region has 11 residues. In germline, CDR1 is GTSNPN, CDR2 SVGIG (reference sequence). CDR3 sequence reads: CASQGSAEAFF. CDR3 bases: TGTGCCTCCCAGGGGTCCGCTGAAGCTTTCTTT. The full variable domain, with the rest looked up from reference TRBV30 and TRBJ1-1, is SQTIHQWPATLVQPVGSPLSLECTVEGTSNPNLYWYRQAAGRGLQLLFYSVGIGQISSEVPQNLSASRPQDRQFILSSKKLLLSDSGFYLCASQGSAEAFFGQGTRLTVV.

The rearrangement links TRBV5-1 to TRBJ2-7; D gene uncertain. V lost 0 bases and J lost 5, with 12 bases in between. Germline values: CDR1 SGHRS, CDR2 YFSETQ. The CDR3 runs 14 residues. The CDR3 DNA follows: TGCGCCAGCAGCTTGGCCGACGCTTGGGACGAGCAGTACTTC. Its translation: CASSLADAWDEQYF.

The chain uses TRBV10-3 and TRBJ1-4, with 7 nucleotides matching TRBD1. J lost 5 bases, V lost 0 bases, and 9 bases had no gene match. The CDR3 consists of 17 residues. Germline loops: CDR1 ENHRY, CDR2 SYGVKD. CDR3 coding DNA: TGTGCCATCAGTGAGTCGATGGCAGGGGGGCGGAATGAAAAACTGTTTTTT. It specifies CAISESMAGGRNEKLFF.

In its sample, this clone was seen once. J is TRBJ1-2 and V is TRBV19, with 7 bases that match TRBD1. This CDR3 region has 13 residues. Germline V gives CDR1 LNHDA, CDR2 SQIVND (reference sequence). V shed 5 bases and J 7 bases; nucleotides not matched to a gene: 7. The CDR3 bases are TGTGCCAGTAGTTCCACAGGGGTGGCTGGCTACACCTTC. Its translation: CASSSTGVAGYTF.

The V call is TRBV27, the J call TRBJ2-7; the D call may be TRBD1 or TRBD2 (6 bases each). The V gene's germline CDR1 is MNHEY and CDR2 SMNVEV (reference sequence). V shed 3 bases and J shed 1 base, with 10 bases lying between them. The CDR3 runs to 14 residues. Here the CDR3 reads CASSFRGPSYEQYF. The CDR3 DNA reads TGTGCCAGCAGTTTCCGGGGGCCGTCCTACGAGCAGTACTTC.

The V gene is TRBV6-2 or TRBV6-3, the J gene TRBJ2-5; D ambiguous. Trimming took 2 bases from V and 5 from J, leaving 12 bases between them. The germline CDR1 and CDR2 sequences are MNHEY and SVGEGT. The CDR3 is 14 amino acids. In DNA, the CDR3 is TGTGCCAGCAGTTACCATAGAGCGACCGAGACCCAGTACTTC. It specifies CASSYHRATETQYF.

DNA of the CDR3: TGTGCCAGCAGTGAAAGTTCAGTTTCGGGCACAGATACGCAGTATTTT. Its translation: CASSESSVSGTDTQYF. The rearrangement uses TRBV2 and TRBJ2-3; no reliable D call. V was clipped by 2 bases and J by 1 base, with 13 bases between them. CDR3 size: 16 residues. The V gene's germline CDR1 is SNHLY and CDR2 FYNNEI.